This T cell receptor (beta chain) was sequenced during a study of blood T cells in healthy people across ages (dated by TCRdb to between 2015 and 2017). About the investigation overall: In model experiments, roughly one uniquely barcoded TCR beta cDNA molecule per two T cells was captured by template switching. Two additional independent replicas of 1 million unique cDNA reads from the same blood draw were analyzed for two donors (one aged 18 to 30 and one aged 80 or older). The study measured age-related changes in TCR beta repertoire diversity using deep sequencing normalized with unique cDNA molecular identifiers. To avoid experimental bias, donors of different ages were distributed randomly across sequencing lanes. The donors were divided into four age groups: young (average around 16 years), middle-aged (approximately 42), aged (under 70) and long-lived (about 84). General conclusions and limits of the study: Since profiling was done on bulk unsorted PBMCs, naive and antigen-experienced compartments could not be conclusively compared. Because donor CMV infection status was unknown, age-related changes in expanded clonotypes were potentially confounded. The percentage of naive T cells measured by flow cytometry correlated strongly with observed TCR beta diversity. Observed TCR beta diversity per million T cells fell roughly linearly with age, and a significant reduction was already apparent by age around 40. Estimates of total diversity from one million sequenced T cells were regarded as lower bounds and underestimates. Compared with the aged group, the long-lived group had more naive CD4+ T cells, fewer expanded clones and increased TCR diversity, suggesting age selection.

Systemically healthy Caucasian individuals from Russia, approximately 39 in total and aged about 6 to 95 years, were included as donors. Roughly 10 milliliters of peripheral blood were collected from each donor into EDTA-treated Vacutainer tubes. Ficoll-Paque density-gradient centrifugation was used to isolate PBMCs, with at least 7 million obtained per sample. Total RNA was extracted from PBMCs with Trizol reagent, with at least 6 micrograms obtained per sample. The percentages of naive CD45RAhigh/CD27high T cells were determined by flow cytometry on a PBMC aliquot from every donor. Library method: 5' RACE. The instrument was an Illumina HiSeq 2500. The second PCR ran for roughly 7 to 11 cycles and used a J-beta primer mix along with a sample-barcoded 5' primer. Each TCR beta cDNA molecule received a unique molecular identifier from a template-switch 5' adaptor carrying 12 random nucleotides. Each sample yielded at least 3 million CDR3-containing paired-end reads. First-strand cDNA was synthesized from all RNA with the Mint cDNA synthesis kit, primed by a TRBC-specific oligonucleotide. After uracil-DNA glycosylase treatment, a first 18-cycle PCR used universal primers M1SS and BC2_uni_R on all cDNA. As for the original processing: For normalization, 1 million high-quality reads were randomly selected from each sample, with every read carrying a distinct molecular identifier. Reads sharing molecular identifiers were discarded rather than binned into consensus sequences. CDR3 identification, clonotype clustering and error correction used MiTCR with a Q25 quality threshold and the strictest error-elimination algorithm. A nonparametric unseen species model using Euler transformation provided a lower-bound estimate of total TCR beta diversity. Clones were called with MiXCR by TCRdb after fastp trimmed the public reads at Q25, and only in-frame beta chains were retained. Each entry merges the rows of one CDR3 protein and shows their most common DNA and genes. For this entry, the V and J calls and clone size follow TCRdb and not the study's own pipeline. This sample has about 760,000 distinct CDR3 sequences in its table, and around three fifths of those were observed once. The ten largest account for roughly 25% of the sample.

Concerning this clonotype itself: Its specific antigen is unknown. Base qualities are missing; no much larger clone stands one base away.

The sequence derives from a man aged 35-49 years in good health. The sample taken for sequencing was blood.

The nucleotide sequence is given as TGTGCCAGCAGCTTACTTGGGAGAGGAGAGCAGTACTTC. Translated, this gives CASSLLGRGEQYF. The chain is assembled from TRBV7-2 and TRBJ2-5, and TRBD2 may be the D gene, going by 5 matching bases. V sheds 2 bases and J sheds 11 bases, leaving 15 bases between their ends. CDR1 SGHTA and CDR2 FQGNSA were looked up in the germline V gene. Spanning cysteine to phenylalanine, the CDR3 consists of 13 amino acids. Just CDR3 DNA is preserved here, 39 bases in frame from base 1.